This T cell receptor (beta chain) was captured in a study of blood T cell repertoires in COVID-19. This table comes from immunoSEQ multiplex PCR, and its TCRdb copy is limited to in-frame clones, with some not included. The table includes 210,000 or so clones, roughly 90% detected once. This sequence originates from a man aged 35 to 55 with acute or convalescent COVID-19. The sample consisted of peripheral blood.

This chain's CDR3 is CASSSDTLGTYEQYF. The CDR3, as DNA: TGTGCCAGCAGCTCGGACACCCTTGGAACCTACGAGCAGTACTTC. V gene TRBV5-6 combines with J gene TRBJ2-7; perhaps TRBD1 as D (5 bases). The germline V gene encodes CDR1 SGHDT and CDR2 YYEEEE. This CDR3 is built from 15 residues. V lost 3 bases and J 2 bases, leaving 15 bases between the germline ends.